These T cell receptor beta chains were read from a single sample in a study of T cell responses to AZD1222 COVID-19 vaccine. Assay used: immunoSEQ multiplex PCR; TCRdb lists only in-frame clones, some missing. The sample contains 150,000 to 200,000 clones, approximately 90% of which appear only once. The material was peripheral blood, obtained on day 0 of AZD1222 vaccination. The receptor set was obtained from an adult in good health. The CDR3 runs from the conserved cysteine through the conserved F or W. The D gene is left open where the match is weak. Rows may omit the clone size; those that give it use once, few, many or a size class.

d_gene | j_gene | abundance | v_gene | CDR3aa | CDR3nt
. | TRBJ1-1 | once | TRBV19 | CASSRLSGAAEAFF | TGTGCCAGTAGCCGGCTTTCTGGGGCCGCTGAAGCTTTCTTT
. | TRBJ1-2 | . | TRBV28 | CASSLTGTSQSSPILALPNYGYTF | TGTGCCAGCAGCCTGACAGGAACCTCCCAGTCTTCACCGATTCTAGCTCTCCCTAACTATGGCTACACCTTC
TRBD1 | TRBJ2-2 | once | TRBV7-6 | CASSATGTNTGELFF | TGTGCCAGCAGTGCGACAGGGACAAACACCGGGGAGCTGTTTTTT
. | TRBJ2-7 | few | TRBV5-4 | CASSLSPDRVNYEQYF | TGTGCCAGCAGCTTGAGTCCGGACCGGGTCAACTACGAGCAGTACTTC
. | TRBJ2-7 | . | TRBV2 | CASSEVQGVTYEQYF | TGTGCCAGCAGTGAAGTCCAGGGAGTCACCTACGAGCAGTACTTC
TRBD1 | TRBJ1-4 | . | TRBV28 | CASSLLQGAYEKLFF | TGTGCCAGCAGTTTATTACAGGGGGCTTATGAAAAACTGTTTTTT
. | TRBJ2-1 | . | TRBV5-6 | CASSTYNEQFF | TGTGCCAGCAGCACTTACAATGAGCAGTTCTTC
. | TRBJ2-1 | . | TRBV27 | CASSLSSTATSYNEQFF | TGTGCCAGCAGTTTATCGTCGACTGCCACGTCCTACAATGAGCAGTTCTTC
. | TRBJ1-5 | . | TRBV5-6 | CASSLGGYLNQPQHF | TGTGCCAGCAGCTTGGGGGGGTACCTTAATCAGCCCCAGCATTTT
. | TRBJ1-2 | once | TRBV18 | CASSPQEGYGYTF | TGTGCCAGCTCACCACAGGAAGGCTATGGCTACACCTTC